Listed below are T cell receptor beta chains from one sample, sequenced in a study of blood T cell repertoires in COVID-19. Libraries were prepared by immunoSEQ multiplex PCR; TCRdb keeps only in-frame clonotypes and omits some of them. This table holds 100,000 to 150,000 clones, roughly 85% found once. The sample comprised peripheral blood. The receptors were gathered from a woman older than 75 with COVID-19, enrolled during active disease. The conserved cysteine and the conserved F or W are not part of the CDR3 here.

TRBV12-3/TRBV12-4 ASSLERGSEQY
TRBV11-2 ASSLGLAAGETQY
TRBV7-8 ASSPGQLPTTL
TRBV5-6 ASSETNYGYT
TRBV5-1 ASSFLATLNEGTQY
TRBV19 ASSLSGTGDYEQY
TRBV7-9 ASSLGTSGRAESQY
TRBV3-1/TRBV3-2 ASSGTAGRGNTIY
TRBV6-5 ATDPGNEKLF
TRBV19 ASSPRGGTDTQY
TRBV27 ASSQAGTGSYEQY
TRBV28 ASTTAHSNQPQH
TRBV7-3 ASSQGLQETQY
TRBV27 ASVRRQGAVETQY
TRBV4-2 ASSQDSAGGRAF
TRBV18 ASSPPVQVNEKLF
TRBV6-6 ASSYLGQGNQPQH
TRBV5-1 ATTGGANTGELF
TRBV7-8 ASSLLAGGSYEQY
TRBV7-2 ASSLAESTGELF
TRBV6-2/TRBV6-3 ASSWSGGYEQY
TRBV2 ASSRESNRGTEAF
TRBV14 ASSQDGDANYEQY
TRBV9 ASSVGRREGYNEQF
TRBV6-6 ASSYSGGVGDIQY
TRBV5-1 ASSYGQGSETQY
TRBV9 ASSGTSGRTGELF
TRBV9 ASSGNRLANYGYT
TRBV18 ASSPGGGDEQF
TRBV4-2 ASSQEEGKDYGYT
TRBV7-2 ASSLGVSGRGYTIY
TRBV4-3 ASSQEDRDEQY
TRBV4-1 ASSQDLTAYGYT
TRBV24-1 ATSQGADEKLF
TRBV19 ASDSYRIRQTNQPQH
TRBV9 ASSQEGKEQY
TRBV9 ASSVDGAKGDTQY
TRBV5-4 ASSLEATNTGELF
TRBV11-1 ASSRDSEAF
TRBV6-2/TRBV6-3 ASSSQNSGANVLT